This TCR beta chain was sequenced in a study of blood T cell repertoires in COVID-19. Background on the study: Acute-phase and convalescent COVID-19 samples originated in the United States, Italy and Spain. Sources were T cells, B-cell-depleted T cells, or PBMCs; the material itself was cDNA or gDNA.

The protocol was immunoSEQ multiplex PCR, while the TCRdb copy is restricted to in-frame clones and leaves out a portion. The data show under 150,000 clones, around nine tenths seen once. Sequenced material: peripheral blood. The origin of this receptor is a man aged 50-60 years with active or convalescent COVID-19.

As DNA, the CDR3 is TGTGCCAGCAGTTTTCAGGGGGGATCCACCGGGGAGCTGTTTTTT. Translating gives CASSFQGGSTGELFF. The genes are TRBV28 and TRBJ2-2; a possible D gene is TRBD1 (7 bases). With 3 bases removed from V and 4 bases from J, the gap between germline ends came to 12 bases. The germline V gene encodes CDR1 MDHEN and CDR2 SYDVKM. This CDR3 is 15 amino acids long.